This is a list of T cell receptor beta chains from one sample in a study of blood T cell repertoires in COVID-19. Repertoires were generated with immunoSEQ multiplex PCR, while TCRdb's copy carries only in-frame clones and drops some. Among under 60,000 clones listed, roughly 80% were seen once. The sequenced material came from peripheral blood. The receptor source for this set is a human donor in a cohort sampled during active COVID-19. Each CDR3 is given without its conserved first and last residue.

cdr3_aa: ASSLSRGVNTIY
cdr3_length: 12
v_call: TRBV4-3
j_call: TRBJ1-3

cdr3_aa: ASSLEGGTGGVYNEQF
cdr3_length: 16
v_call: TRBV11-2
j_call: TRBJ2-1

cdr3_aa: ASSVGKGTEAF
cdr3_length: 11
v_call: TRBV10-1
j_call: TRBJ1-1

cdr3_aa: ASSLVAGGRADTQY
cdr3_length: 14
v_call: TRBV11-2
j_call: TRBJ2-3

cdr3_aa: ASRTGQGSSYEQY
cdr3_length: 13
v_call: TRBV6-6
j_call: TRBJ2-7

cdr3_aa: ASVFRQGGRTEAF
cdr3_length: 13
v_call: TRBV7-9
j_call: TRBJ1-1

cdr3_aa: ASSQRGGSYNEQF
cdr3_length: 13
v_call: TRBV3-1/TRBV3-2
j_call: TRBJ2-1

cdr3_aa: ASSQGQGTETQY
cdr3_length: 12
v_call: TRBV4-1
j_call: TRBJ2-5

cdr3_aa: ASSDTSTGELF
cdr3_length: 11
v_call: TRBV6-4
j_call: TRBJ2-2

cdr3_aa: ASSPLGGTGDHYGYT
cdr3_length: 15
v_call: TRBV27
j_call: TRBJ1-2

cdr3_aa: ASYTGVGGYT
cdr3_length: 10
v_call: TRBV28
j_call: TRBJ1-2

cdr3_aa: ASSATEGTYTEAF
cdr3_length: 13
v_call: TRBV6-5
j_call: TRBJ1-1

cdr3_aa: ASKDRAPNYGYT
cdr3_length: 12
v_call: TRBV19
j_call: TRBJ1-2

cdr3_aa: ASSQAVYGYT
cdr3_length: 10
v_call: TRBV3-1/TRBV3-2
j_call: TRBJ1-2

cdr3_aa: ASSLAIAVSTDTQY
cdr3_length: 14
v_call: TRBV5-1
j_call: TRBJ2-3

cdr3_aa: ASSFNQETQY
cdr3_length: 10
v_call: TRBV7-6
j_call: TRBJ2-5

cdr3_aa: ASSPRQVDYGYT
cdr3_length: 12
v_call: TRBV7-8
j_call: TRBJ1-2

cdr3_aa: ASSTRGIQPQH
cdr3_length: 11
v_call: TRBV2
j_call: TRBJ1-5

cdr3_aa: ASSPPGTTLYNEQF
cdr3_length: 14
v_call: TRBV18
j_call: TRBJ2-1

cdr3_aa: ASSELAGGYNEQF
cdr3_length: 13
v_call: TRBV28
j_call: TRBJ2-1

cdr3_aa: ASLPTGQGAGLGSYEQY
cdr3_length: 17
v_call: TRBV28
j_call: TRBJ2-7

cdr3_aa: ASSLGQPSGNTIY
cdr3_length: 13
v_call: TRBV5-1
j_call: TRBJ1-3

cdr3_aa: ASSPDRGPADTQY
cdr3_length: 13
v_call: TRBV7-3
j_call: TRBJ2-3

cdr3_aa: ASSPLSGNTIY
cdr3_length: 11
v_call: TRBV12-3/TRBV12-4
j_call: TRBJ1-3

cdr3_aa: ASSAANANYGYT
cdr3_length: 12
v_call: TRBV9
j_call: TRBJ1-2

cdr3_aa: ASSLRETQY
cdr3_length: 9
v_call: TRBV3-1/TRBV3-2
j_call: TRBJ2-5

cdr3_aa: ASSLGQGNLYEQF
cdr3_length: 13
v_call: TRBV5-1
j_call: TRBJ2-1

cdr3_aa: ASSLGQAQHGELF
cdr3_length: 13
v_call: TRBV5-1
j_call: TRBJ2-2

cdr3_aa: ASSDTAGTTDTQY
cdr3_length: 13
v_call: TRBV6-4
j_call: TRBJ2-3

cdr3_aa: ASSLLQGGSGANVLT
cdr3_length: 15
v_call: TRBV3-1/TRBV3-2
j_call: TRBJ2-6

cdr3_aa: ASSLVTSGGAKNIQY
cdr3_length: 15
v_call: TRBV5-1
j_call: TRBJ2-4

cdr3_aa: ASSSGSRDTQY
cdr3_length: 11
v_call: TRBV5-1
j_call: TRBJ2-3

cdr3_aa: ASSMRPATGNYGYT
cdr3_length: 14
v_call: TRBV5-6
j_call: TRBJ1-2

cdr3_aa: ASSPAGRQAF
cdr3_length: 10
v_call: TRBV27
j_call: TRBJ1-1

cdr3_aa: ASSWRLAGGLGTDTQY
cdr3_length: 16
v_call: TRBV6-2/TRBV6-3
j_call: TRBJ2-3

cdr3_aa: ASRETGGKETQY
cdr3_length: 12
v_call: TRBV6-5
j_call: TRBJ2-5

cdr3_aa: ASSVEMNTEAF
cdr3_length: 11
v_call: TRBV4-3
j_call: TRBJ1-1

cdr3_aa: ASSSDRQYSNQPQH
cdr3_length: 14
v_call: TRBV7-2
j_call: TRBJ1-5

cdr3_aa: ASSFSRAADTQY
cdr3_length: 12
v_call: TRBV27
j_call: TRBJ2-3

cdr3_aa: ASSVGGSAYEQY
cdr3_length: 12
v_call: TRBV9
j_call: TRBJ2-7

cdr3_aa: ASSVDRVWEEFMAKNIQY
cdr3_length: 18
v_call: TRBV9
j_call: TRBJ2-4

cdr3_aa: ASSIGMEKSYGYT
cdr3_length: 13
v_call: TRBV19
j_call: TRBJ1-2

cdr3_aa: ASSTGAGNYEQY
cdr3_length: 12
v_call: TRBV7-2
j_call: TRBJ2-7

cdr3_aa: AISEGVSRNQPQH
cdr3_length: 13
v_call: TRBV10-3
j_call: TRBJ1-5

cdr3_aa: ASSGDRGLSGANVLT
cdr3_length: 15
v_call: TRBV6-1
j_call: TRBJ2-6

cdr3_aa: ASSVERTGSTDTQY
cdr3_length: 14
v_call: TRBV9
j_call: TRBJ2-3

cdr3_aa: ASTSTDRGINNEQF
cdr3_length: 14
v_call: TRBV5-6
j_call: TRBJ2-1

cdr3_aa: ASWGGSGDIQY
cdr3_length: 11
v_call: TRBV2
j_call: TRBJ2-4